The next 23 T cell receptor beta chains were all read from a single sample in a study of regulatory T cells in long-lasting Graves disease. With iRepertoire HTBI primers and Arm-PCR of CDR3 regions, TCR beta libraries were built. TCRdb re-analysed the multiplex PCR reads in MiXCR, keeping a single row per CDR3 protein. The sample has approximately 460,000 distinct CDR3 sequences, around 15% seen once. Time point reported: newly diagnosed GD, antithyroid drugs for less than 3 months. From RNA extracted from PBMCs, the TCR library was made. The same data also went into a second study, on T cells in Graves' hyperthyroidism and ophthalmopathy.

The specimen comprised peripheral blood mononuclear cells (PBMCs), sampled at new diagnosis, from a patient treated with antithyroid drugs. The receptor source for this set is a woman under 40 with Graves disease.

This clonotype was detected ten times or more. The rearrangement joins TRBV28 to TRBJ1-1, with 7 bases identical to TRBD1. The CDR3 sequence is 16 residues long. Germline CDR1 reads MDHEN; CDR2 reads SYDVKM. Germline trimming cut 5 bases from V and 3 bases from J; bases unmatched to any gene: 12. The CDR3 DNA is TGTGCCAGCAGTCCCTTATTGGGGACAGCAGACACTGAAGCTTTCTTT. Amino acid sequence: CASSPLLGTADTEAFF.

The gene calls are TRBV19 and TRBJ2-1, with 8 bases identical to TRBD1. V shed 7 bases, J shed 10 bases, and the junction held 9 bases outside the gene matches. Germline V lookup: CDR1 LNHDA, CDR2 SQIVND (reference sequence). CDR3 size: 13 residues. CDR3 DNA: TGTGCCAGTAACAAAATAGACAGGGGCGAGCAGTTCTTC. Its translation is CASNKIDRGEQFF.

This clonotype has just a few counts. CDR3 sequence reads: CASSPQRNQPQHF. The CDR3 coding sequence is TGTGCCAGCTCACCCCAGAGAAATCAGCCCCAGCATTTT. J is TRBJ1-5 and V is TRBV18, with unresolved D. The CDR3 is 13 amino acids. From germline, CDR1 is KGHSH and CDR2 LQKENI. The ends were cut back, 3 bases at V and 4 bases at J, with 7 bases in the middle.

Many counts were recorded for this clonotype. CDR3 amino acids: CASRRQRLSYNEQFF. DNA for the CDR3: TGTGCCAGCAGACGACAGAGACTCTCCTACAATGAGCAGTTCTTC. The chain couples TRBV6-1 to TRBJ2-1; D may be TRBD1 (5 bases). CDR3 length: 15 amino acids. Germline lookup yields CDR1 MNHNS and CDR2 SASEGT. With 6 bases removed from V and 0 bases from J, the gap between germline ends came to 12 bases.

This clonotype has ten or more counts. CDR3 nucleotides: TGCAGTGCTAACGTCCGCGGCGGAGTCCCCTACAATGAGCAGTTCTTC. Its translation is CSANVRGGVPYNEQFF. The gene calls are TRBV20-1 and TRBJ2-1, with D uncertain. The V end was cut by 4 bases, the J end by 2 bases, with 18 bases between. Per germline, CDR1 DFQATT and CDR2 SNEGSKA (reference sequence). The CDR3 loop spans 16 amino acids.

The chain has TRBV6-5 and TRBJ2-6; D gene unclear. There are 15 residues in the CDR3. Germline CDR1 and CDR2: MNHEY and SVGAGI. Trimming left V 6 bases short and J 0 bases short, with 9 bases between. For the CDR3, the DNA is TGTGCCAGCAGGAGTCCTTTCTCTGGGGCCAACGTCCTGACTTTC. Protein sequence: CASRSPFSGANVLTF.

This clonotype was counted ten times or more. This sequence joins TRBV6-5 and TRBJ1-1; 10 nucleotides align to TRBD1. V dropped 2 bases and J dropped 6; count of bases not matched to a gene: 6. The CDR3 covers 15 residues. The V gene's germline CDR1 is MNHEY and CDR2 SVGAGI. The CDR3, as DNA: TGTGCCAGCAGTTACGACCCGGGGACAGGGGCTGAAGCTTTCTTT. Translating gives CASSYDPGTGAEAFF.

The chain joins TRBV6-2 or TRBV6-3 to TRBJ2-3; 7 positions agree with TRBD2. This CDR3 spans 17 amino acids. With 0 bases clipped from V and 3 bases from J, the junction kept 9 bases outside the gene matches. Germline V gene lookup returns CDR1 MNHEY and CDR2 SVGEGT. CDR3 amino acids: CASSYSTSGVRTDTQYF. In DNA form, the CDR3 reads TGTGCCAGCAGTTACTCGACCAGCGGGGTCCGGACAGATACGCAGTATTTT.

The chain employs TRBV20-1 and TRBJ1-1; tentatively, D is TRBD1 (5 bases). V shed 4 bases and J shed 1 base, with 16 bases lying between them. The CDR3 has 15 amino acids. In germline, CDR1 is DFQATT, CDR2 SNEGSKA (reference sequence). The CDR3 DNA reads as TGCAGTGCTAAGGTGGGGCTCCTGGCGAACACTGAAGCTTTCTTT. This codes for CSAKVGLLANTEAFF.

This clonotype was observed many times. This chain links TRBV20-1 with TRBJ1-5; possible D gene TRBD1, 6 bases. The CDR3 contains 18 residues. V was cut by 5 bases and J by 0 bases, with 23 bases left in between. Germline V gene sequence: CDR1 DFQATT, CDR2 SNEGSKA (reference sequence). The CDR3 reads CSASDRTSPENSNQPQHF. CDR3 DNA: TGCAGTGCTTCCGACAGGACATCCCCAGAGAATAGCAATCAGCCCCAGCATTTT.

This clonotype appeared many times. The rearrangement links TRBV30 to TRBJ1-1, with D unresolved. Germline CDR1 GTSNPN, CDR2 SVGIG (reference sequence). Trimming stripped 2 bases from V and 7 bases from J, with 8 bases between. The CDR3 totals 11 residues. The CDR3 here is CAWSQRFEAFF. CDR3 nucleotide sequence: TGTGCCTGGAGTCAGCGATTTGAAGCTTTCTTT.

The chain is built from TRBV3-1 and TRBJ2-7; D possibly corresponds to TRBD2 (5 bases). The CDR3 runs 14 residues. Germline values: CDR1 LGHDT, CDR2 YNNKEL (reference sequence). V lost 0 bases, J lost 7 bases, and 13 bases lay in between. DNA of the CDR3: TGTGCCAGCAGCCAAGATATGCTAGCAAGAGAGCAGTACTTC. It yields the protein CASSQDMLAREQYF.

In this sample, this clonotype turned up many times. The genes are TRBV29-1 and TRBJ2-1, with 10 bases fitting TRBD2. V gave up 7 bases and J gave up 5 bases; unmatched junction bases: 11. The CDR3 is 15 residues long. Germline V gene lookup returns CDR1 SQVTM and CDR2 ANQGSEA. CDR3 amino acids: CSAPPLAGIHNEQFF. The CDR3 nucleotides are TGCAGCGCCCCGCCACTAGCGGGGATCCACAATGAGCAGTTCTTC.

The chain links TRBV18 to TRBJ1-3, with D possibly being TRBD1 (5 bases). V lost 4 bases and J 0 bases, leaving 16 bases between the germline ends. Germline loops: CDR1 KGHSH, CDR2 LQKENI. The CDR3 loop spans 17 amino acids. CDR3 loop: CASSQGAGTYSGNTIYF. CDR3 nucleotides: TGTGCCAGCTCACAAGGGGCAGGGACCTACTCTGGAAACACCATATATTTT.

This clonotype was seen only once. A read error is possible here, since a much larger clone lies one base away. The rearrangement joins TRBV12-3 or TRBV12-4 to TRBJ2-5, with 10 nucleotides matching TRBD2. Losses at the gene ends were 2 bases for V and 11 bases for J; bases not matched to a gene: 14. CDR3 length: 16 amino acids. The CDR3 DNA sequence: TGTGCCAGCAGTTTACTAGCGGGGGTCTCCTACAATGAGCAGTACTTC. Its protein product is CASSLLAGVSYNEQYF.

As regards this clonotype: Given a much more abundant clone one base away, this may be a read error. The rearrangement uses TRBV6-1 and TRBJ1-1, with a tentative D call TRBD1 (6 bases). Germline V gene data show CDR1 as MNHNS and CDR2 as SASEGT. The CDR3 spans 14 residues. The CDR3 nucleotides read TGTGCCAACAGTGAATCGTCTGGGGGGGCGAAAGCTTTCTTT. Protein product: CANSESSGGAKAFF.

This clonotype was counted many times. The V gene is TRBV12-3 or TRBV12-4, the J gene TRBJ2-4; 9 bases line up with TRBD1. With 3 bases clipped from V and 6 bases from J, the junction kept 9 bases outside the gene matches. CDR3 length equals 16 residues. The CDR3 bases are TGTGCCAGCAGTTTTGAAGCCGGGACAGGGCTAAACATTCAGTACTTC. This translates into CASSFEAGTGLNIQYF.

For this clonotype: One base separates it from a far larger clone, so it is likely a read error. The J gene is TRBJ2-4, the V gene TRBV11-3, with 9 positions matching TRBD2. The CDR3 is 13 amino acids. Germline V lookup: CDR1 SGHNT, CDR2 YENEEA. V shed 3 bases and J 13 bases; nucleotides not matched to a gene: 7. The CDR3 sequence is CASSFQREEEQYF. The CDR3, as DNA: TGTGCCAGCAGCTTCCAGCGGGAGGAGGAGCAGTACTTC.

DNA of the CDR3: TGCGCCAGCAGCTTGGCGGGACCCCCCCACAATGAGCAGTTCTTC. It translates to CASSLAGPPHNEQFF. This chain connects TRBV5-1 to TRBJ2-1; D might be TRBD1 or TRBD2, each matching 5 bases. V was cut by 0 bases and J by 5 bases, with 12 bases left in between. The germline gives CDR1 SGHRS, CDR2 YFSETQ. This CDR3 comprises 15 residues.

This rearrangement joins TRBV19 to TRBJ2-3, with 10 bases aligning to TRBD2. J was trimmed by 6 bases and V by 5 bases; bases with no gene match: 8. The CDR3 loop spans 15 amino acids. Germline values: CDR1 LNHDA, CDR2 SQIVND (reference sequence). The chain's CDR3 is CASSAILAGTDTQYF. The CDR3 region has the DNA TGTGCCAGTAGTGCCATACTAGCGGGAACGGATACGCAGTATTTT.

This clonotype was seen many times. This rearrangement joins TRBV6-2 or TRBV6-3 to TRBJ2-3; D may be TRBD2 (6 bases). The CDR3 has 14 amino acids. Per the germline V gene, CDR1 is MNHEY and CDR2 is SVGEGT. Between the trimmed V and J ends, which lost 6 bases and 4 bases, there was a span of 14 bases. CDR3 coding DNA: TGTGCCAGCAGCCGGAGGGTTGTCGCAGATACGCAGTATTTT. Its protein product is CASSRRVVADTQYF.

This clonotype was observed a few times. The chain couples TRBV6-5 to TRBJ2-7; D is perhaps TRBD2 (6 bases). The CDR3 runs to 13 residues. Germline CDR1 is MNHEY and CDR2 is SVGAGI. The germline V and J ends were trimmed by 2 bases and 6 bases, with 11 bases remaining between them. As DNA, the CDR3 is TGTGCCAGCAGTTACCGCGGGAACTGCGAGCAGTACTTC. Protein sequence: CASSYRGNCEQYF.

This clonotype appeared many times. The chain links TRBV7-2 to TRBJ1-5; 7 nucleotides line up with TRBD1. The CDR3 spans 13 residues. The ends lost 6 bases at V and 4 bases at J; junction bases unmatched: 3. Per the germline V gene, CDR1 is SGHTA and CDR2 is FQGNSA. The CDR3 nucleotides are TGTGCCAGCAGTTTGACAGGGAATCAGCCCCAGCATTTT. Protein: CASSLTGNQPQHF.